These 12 T cell receptor beta chains came from one sample sequenced in a study of blood T cell repertoires in COVID-19. Produced via immunoSEQ multiplex PCR; TCRdb's table is partial and in-frame only. Of just over 250,000 clones in the sample, about 87% were seen once. What was sequenced was peripheral blood. The origin of the receptors is a man in his 60s who had recovered from COVID-19.

The chain is built from TRBV20-1 and TRBJ2-1; TRBD2 aligns across 11 bases. With V trimmed by 3 bases and J by 5 bases, 3 bases remained unmatched. From germline, CDR1 is DFQATT and CDR2 SNEGSKA (reference sequence). The CDR3 runs 14 residues. As DNA, the CDR3 is TGCAGTGCTAGTCTTAGCGGGGGGGACAATGAGCAGTTCTTC. Its translation is CSASLSGGDNEQFF.

The rearrangement uses TRBV27 and TRBJ2-3; 9 bases line up with TRBD2. V lost 5 bases to trimming and J lost 4 bases; unmatched junction nucleotides: 13. Germline V gives CDR1 MNHEY, CDR2 SMNVEV (reference sequence). The CDR3 runs to 17 residues. The CDR3 DNA reads as TGTGCCAGCAGTAACTCCCACCCGGGACTAGCAGCAGATACGCAGTATTTT. Amino acid sequence: CASSNSHPGLAADTQYF.

This chain connects TRBV29-1 to TRBJ1-1, with 9 bases lining up with TRBD1. Looked up from germline, CDR1 is SQVTM and CDR2 is ANQGSEA. CDR3 size: 14 residues. V shed 3 bases and J 7 bases; nucleotides not matched to a gene: 9. The CDR3 nucleotides are TGCAGCGTTGAGTTGCACAGGGGGCTGAATGAAGCTTTCTTT. Its protein product is CSVELHRGLNEAFF.

This chain connects TRBV3-1 (or the pseudogene TRBV3-2) to TRBJ2-7, with 11 bases lining up with TRBD2. The V segment lost 3 bases and the J segment 2 bases; nucleotides outside the gene matches: 9. CDR1 and CDR2 (germline): LGHDT, YNNKEL (reference sequence). The CDR3 has 17 residues. This CDR3 reads CASSQTALAGGPYEQYF. CDR3 bases: TGTGCCAGCAGCCAGACGGCCCTAGCGGGGGGACCCTACGAGCAGTACTTC.

The rearrangement links TRBV2 to TRBJ1-5, with D uncertain. The CDR3 totals 15 residues. In germline, CDR1 is SNHLY, CDR2 FYNNEI. Trimming removed 7 bases at V and 4 bases at J, with 17 bases between. This CDR3 reads CASTQEGSKNQPQHF. CDR3 nucleotide sequence: TGTGCCAGCACCCAAGAGGGCAGTAAAAATCAGCCCCAGCATTTT.

This clone showed up just a few times. The V gene is TRBV18, the J gene TRBJ1-3; 8 positions agree with TRBD1. CDR3 size: 16 residues. J gave up 4 bases and V 0 bases, and 5 bases lay outside the gene matches. Per the germline V gene, CDR1 is KGHSH and CDR2 is LQKENI. The CDR3, as DNA: TGTGCCAGCTCACCACCGGGACAGGTTTTCGGAAACACCATATATTTT. It is translated as CASSPPGQVFGNTIYF.

This clone was detected only a few times. The gene calls are TRBV19 and TRBJ1-1; 9 bases align to TRBD1. This CDR3 region has 13 residues. J lost 3 bases, V lost 8 bases, and 4 bases had no gene match. Germline loops: CDR1 LNHDA, CDR2 SQIVND (reference sequence). CDR3 nucleotide sequence: TGTGCCAGTCTCGGACAGGGGTACACTGAAGCTTTCTTT. Translation: CASLGQGYTEAFF.

The rearrangement uses TRBV6-5 and TRBJ1-4; D unresolved. The germline CDR1 and CDR2 sequences are MNHEY and SVGAGI. This CDR3 is built from 15 residues. V dropped 4 bases and J dropped 5 bases, with 14 bases sitting between them. The CDR3 is CASSLGGPVNEKLFF. In DNA form, the CDR3 reads TGTGCCAGCAGTTTGGGCGGGCCAGTAAATGAAAAACTGTTTTTT.

The V call is TRBV9, the J call TRBJ2-2, with TRBD2 matching 9 bases. This CDR3 has 16 amino acids. Germline V lookup: CDR1 SGDLS, CDR2 YYNGEE. V was clipped by 6 bases and J by 1 base; unmatched bases: 7. The CDR3 here is CASNPSGAMNTGELFF. For the CDR3, the DNA is TGTGCCAGCAATCCTAGCGGGGCGATGAACACCGGGGAGCTGTTTTTT.

The chain links TRBV7-4 to TRBJ1-5; 7 positions match TRBD1. CDR1 and CDR2 (germline): SGHVT, SQSDAQ. The V segment lost 1 base and the J segment 6 bases; nucleotides outside the gene matches: 9. This CDR3 has 16 residues. In DNA form, the CDR3 reads TGTGCCAGCAGCTTAGAGACAGGGCTTCGAAGTCAGCCCCAGCATTTT. As protein: CASSLETGLRSQPQHF.

CDR3 amino acids: CASSQSFWHEQFF. In DNA, the CDR3 is TGCGCCAGCAGTCAATCGTTCTGGCATGAGCAGTTCTTC. This chain connects TRBV23-1 to TRBJ2-1; no firm D call. TRBV23-1 is recorded as an ORF, its role being uncertain. Trimming cost V 0 bases and J 8 bases, with 8 bases left between them. The CDR3 consists of 13 residues.

CDR3 region: CASSPRGTGNTEAFF. The CDR3 DNA reads TGTGCCAGCAGCCCTAGAGGGACAGGGAACACTGAAGCTTTCTTT. The J gene is TRBJ1-1, the V gene TRBV7-2; 8 bases line up with TRBD1. The CDR3 is 15 residues long. CDR1 and CDR2 (germline): SGHTA, FQGNSA. V was pared by 5 bases and J by 1 base, with 6 bases of the junction left unmatched.